These 30 T cell receptor beta chains were sequenced from one sample in a study of human T cells and chemical hapten exposure. TCRdb re-called the RACE reads with MiXCR, one entry per CDR3 protein. The table shows about 350,000 distinct CDR3 sequences, with 6% to 7% occurring only once. The time point here: patch test 2, 6 weeks after DPC sensitization. The treatment was: therapeutic diphenylcyclopropenone sensitization with weekly scalp DPC. The sequenced sample was whole blood, obtained in connection with sensitization to the hapten diphenylcyclopropenone (DPC). These receptors originate from a woman younger than 35 with alopecia areata. Some clones in this sample may be carry-over from other donors' samples.

This clonotype was seen repeatedly, ten times or more. This chain joins TRBV7-3 and TRBJ2-6, with D perhaps TRBD1 (6 bases). Germline CDR1 is SGHTA and CDR2 is FQGTGA. Between the trimmed V and J ends, which lost 3 bases and 4 bases, there was a span of 7 bases. The CDR3 spans 14 residues. CDR3 in amino acids: CASSLGAGANVLTF. CDR3 sequence (DNA): TGTGCCAGCAGCTTGGGGGCCGGGGCCAACGTCCTGACTTTC.

In this sample, this clonotype turned up a few times. The CDR3 loop is CASSQDRAGKLHF. The CDR3 nucleotides read TGTGCCAGCAGCCAAGATAGGGCAGGGAAGCTCCACTTT. The genes are TRBV14 and TRBJ1-6; maybe TRBD1 (5 bases). In germline, CDR1 is SGHDN, CDR2 FVKESK. The CDR3 totals 13 residues. Trimming took off 0 bases at V and 16 bases at J, with 13 bases between the two ends. The whole variable domain, remainder taken from reference TRBV14 and TRBJ1-6, is EAGVTQFPSHSVIEKGQTVTLRCDPISGHDNLYWYRRVMGKEIKFLLHFVKESKQDESGMPNNRFLAERTGGTYSTLKVQPAELEDSGVYFCASSQDRAGKLHFGNGTRLTVT.

The chain has TRBV7-6 and TRBJ2-7; D is uncertain. This CDR3 spans 14 amino acids. Trimming cost V 1 base and J 6 bases, with 13 bases left between them. CDR1 is SGHVS and CDR2 is FNYEAQ in the germline V gene. CDR3 DNA sequence: TGTGCCAGCAGCTTAGTAGGGTCACAAGTCGAGCAGTACTTC. This sequence encodes CASSLVGSQVEQYF. Full variable domain (missing parts from reference TRBV7-6 and TRBJ2-7): GAGVSQSPRYKVTKRGQDVALRCDPISGHVSLYWYRQALGQGPEFLTYFNYEAQQDKSGLPNDRFSAERPEGSISTLTIQRTEQRDSAMYRCASSLVGSQVEQYFGPGTRLTVT.

This clonotype was observed a handful of times. The chain uses TRBV20-1 and TRBJ2-7; 7 bases match TRBD2. Germline CDR1 DFQATT, CDR2 SNEGSKA (reference sequence). Germline trimming cut 0 bases from V and 1 base from J; bases unmatched to any gene: 6. The length of the CDR3 is 15 residues. The CDR3: CSARDLQGGSYEQYF. CDR3 nucleotide sequence: TGCAGTGCTAGAGATCTTCAGGGAGGGTCCTACGAGCAGTACTTC.

The chain uses TRBV14 and TRBJ2-7, with D perhaps matching TRBD1 (6 bases). Germline-derived CDR1 and CDR2 are SGHDN and FVKESK. V was clipped by 1 base and J by 4 bases, with 11 bases between them. The CDR3 has 14 residues. The CDR3 region has the DNA TGTGCCAGCAGCCAAGCTTGGCAGGGGTACGAGCAGTACTTC. This sequence encodes CASSQAWQGYEQYF. Using reference TRBV14 and TRBJ2-7 for the parts outside the CDR3, the full variable domain is EAGVTQFPSHSVIEKGQTVTLRCDPISGHDNLYWYRRVMGKEIKFLLHFVKESKQDESGMPNNRFLAERTGGTYSTLKVQPAELEDSGVYFCASSQAWQGYEQYFGPGTRLTVT.

This clonotype has only a few counts. This chain connects TRBV12-3 or TRBV12-4 to TRBJ2-1, with 9 positions matching TRBD1. Trimming took 2 bases from V and 4 from J; bases not matched to a gene: 6. The CDR3 contains 16 residues. CDR3 region: CASSLNRDRAYNEQFF. For the CDR3, the DNA is TGTGCCAGCAGTTTAAATCGGGACAGGGCTTACAATGAGCAGTTCTTC.

This clonotype appeared a few times. This chain connects TRBV20-1 to TRBJ2-5, with unresolved D. V shed 6 bases and J shed 3 bases, with 17 bases lying between them. The CDR3 is 14 amino acids. Germline CDR1 DFQATT, CDR2 SNEGSKA (reference sequence). CDR3 sequence: CSATRTVSKETQYF. The CDR3 bases are TGCAGTGCGACGCGGACGGTGTCCAAAGAGACCCAGTACTTC.

This clonotype was recorded at least ten times. V gene TRBV10-2 combines with J gene TRBJ1-1, with D possibly TRBD1 on 5 matching bases. Looked up from germline, CDR1 is WSHSY and CDR2 is SAAADI. The V gene lost 2 bases and the J gene lost 1 base, with 14 bases spanning the gap. There are 16 residues in the CDR3. CDR3: CASSEGFWGENTEAFF. The DNA for the CDR3 is TGCGCCAGCAGTGAGGGGTTTTGGGGGGAGAACACTGAAGCTTTCTTT.

This clonotype was found many times. The chain combines TRBV20-1 with TRBJ1-5; no firm D call. The CDR3 length is 13 residues. V was cut by 3 bases and J by 3 bases, with 9 bases left in between. CDR1 DFQATT and CDR2 SNEGSKA come from the germline V gene (reference sequence). The chain's CDR3 is CSASQVLNQPQHF. The CDR3 region has the DNA TGCAGTGCTAGTCAGGTTCTCAATCAGCCCCAGCATTTT.

At least ten counts were recorded for this clonotype. The J gene is TRBJ1-5, the V gene TRBV19, with 8 bases matching TRBD1. Germline lookup yields CDR1 LNHDA and CDR2 SQIVND (reference sequence). The CDR3 length is 14 residues. With V trimmed by 8 bases and J by 4 bases, 7 bases remained unmatched. In DNA, the CDR3 is TGTGCCAGTCGAGACAGGGGACATAATCAGCCCCAGCATTTT. It encodes CASRDRGHNQPQHF.

In this sample, this clonotype turned up a few times. The chain has TRBV4-3 and TRBJ1-1; TRBD1 might be the D (6 bases). CDR1 and CDR2 (germline): LGHNA, YSLEER. This CDR3 is built from 15 residues. V was pared by 3 bases and J by 2 bases, with 13 bases between. The CDR3 DNA sequence: TGCGCCAGCAGCCAGTGGACAGTTCAAAACACTGAAGCTTTCTTT. Its translation: CASSQWTVQNTEAFF.

The chain links TRBV6-1 to TRBJ1-5; D gene ambiguous. Trimming pared 4 bases from V and 0 bases from J, leaving 16 bases between. Germline CDR1 MNHNS, CDR2 SASEGT. The CDR3 is 17 residues long. The CDR3 loop reads CASSVPERGYSNQPQHF. CDR3 bases: TGTGCCAGCAGTGTACCAGAACGGGGTTATAGCAATCAGCCCCAGCATTTT.

This sequence joins TRBV6-1 and TRBJ2-3, with unresolved D. Deletions cut 0 bases from V and 6 bases from J, with 16 bases between. The CDR3 loop spans 16 amino acids. Germline CDR1 reads MNHNS; CDR2 reads SASEGT. DNA of the CDR3: TGTGCCAGCAGTGAAGCGAGGACCTCAAAGGCGGATACGCAGTATTTT. As protein: CASSEARTSKADTQYF.

This clonotype was detected ten times or more. The chain uses TRBV6-6 and TRBJ1-2; 7 bases match TRBD1. Germline-derived CDR1 and CDR2 are MNHNY and SVGAGI (reference sequence). V shed 9 bases, J shed 6 bases, and the junction held 10 bases outside the gene matches. The CDR3 extends over 13 amino acids. In nucleotides, the CDR3 is TGTGCCAGAGGGGACAGCCAGGGGCATGGCTACACCTTC. This encodes CARGDSQGHGYTF.

V usage is TRBV20-1 and J usage is TRBJ1-1; perhaps TRBD1 as D (5 bases). Trimming removed 1 base at V and 3 bases at J, with 9 bases between. This CDR3 comprises 13 residues. Germline loops: CDR1 DFQATT, CDR2 SNEGSKA (reference sequence). CDR3 sequence: CSARGGAHTEAFF. The CDR3, as DNA: TGCAGTGCTAGAGGTGGGGCTCACACTGAAGCTTTCTTT.

In this sample, this clonotype turned up many times. The chain recombines TRBV7-2 with TRBJ2-3, with D possibly matching TRBD2 (6 bases). Germline CDR1 is SGHTA and CDR2 is FQGNSA. The CDR3 is 18 amino acids. Trimming left V 5 bases short and J 1 base short, with 22 bases between. CDR3 nucleotides: TGTGCCAGCAGCCAGAGGCAGGGTAGCGGTCTGGGCACAGATACGCAGTATTTT. It is translated as CASSQRQGSGLGTDTQYF.

Ten or more counts support this clonotype. The chain combines TRBV4-3 with TRBJ1-4; D is ambiguous. The CDR3 is 16 residues long. Trimming left V 0 bases short and J 7 bases short, with 15 bases between. Looked up from germline, CDR1 is LGHNA and CDR2 is YSLEER. The CDR3 region is CASSQDETQALEKLFF. The CDR3 DNA follows: TGCGCCAGCAGCCAAGATGAAACGCAAGCCCTTGAAAAACTGTTTTTT.

V usage is TRBV10-3 and J usage is TRBJ1-2; D gene uncertain. V shed 11 bases and J shed 2 bases, with 15 bases lying between them. The CDR3 sequence is 13 residues long. The germline CDR1 and CDR2 sequences are ENHRY and SYGVKD. The CDR3 is CACQRTVNYGYTF. CDR3 DNA sequence: TGTGCCTGCCAACGGACCGTGAACTATGGCTACACCTTC.

This sequence joins TRBV7-2 and TRBJ2-5; TRBD2 agrees at 13 bases. There are 17 residues in the CDR3. Germline V CDR1 and CDR2: SGHTA, FQGNSA. V trimming: 3 bases; J trimming: 4 bases; junction bases outside the gene matches: 8. CDR3 DNA sequence: TGTGCCAGCAGCTTTACTAGCGGGGGGGCCTCTGGAGAGACCCAGTACTTC. It codes for CASSFTSGGASGETQYF.

CDR3 protein: CASVTAGGADEQYF. The CDR3 nucleotides read TGTGCCAGCGTTACGGCAGGGGGCGCGGACGAGCAGTACTTC. The J gene is TRBJ2-7, the V gene TRBV28; 8 bases agree with TRBD1. Germline trimming cut 8 bases from V and 5 bases from J; bases unmatched to any gene: 11. CDR3 length: 14 amino acids. CDR1 and CDR2 from the germline V gene are MDHEN and SYDVKM.

V gene TRBV7-2 combines with J gene TRBJ1-1; D may be TRBD1 (5 bases). The V end was cut by 3 bases, the J end by 4 bases, with 15 bases between. Germline CDR1 reads SGHTA; CDR2 reads FQGNSA. The CDR3 has 15 residues. The chain's CDR3 is CASSLDGGAGTEAFF. The CDR3 DNA reads as TGTGCCAGCAGCTTGGACGGGGGAGCGGGCACTGAAGCTTTCTTT.

V usage is TRBV12-3 or TRBV12-4 and J usage is TRBJ2-7, with D possibly matching TRBD1 (5 bases). CDR3 length: 14 residues. Trimming left V 5 bases short and J 2 bases short, with 13 bases between. The CDR3 loop is CASSIRTGPYEQYF. DNA of the CDR3: TGTGCCAGCAGTATACGAACAGGTCCCTACGAGCAGTACTTC.

This clonotype was seen a few times. This sequence joins TRBV10-3 and TRBJ1-1; tentative D call: TRBD1 (6 bases). Trimming took off 2 bases at V and 2 bases at J, with 9 bases between the two ends. Germline V gene data show CDR1 as ENHRY and CDR2 as SYGVKD. This CDR3 has 14 residues. The CDR3 reads CAISERQDNTEAFF. CDR3 DNA: TGTGCCATCAGTGAGCGACAGGATAACACTGAAGCTTTCTTT.

This clonotype was seen many times. V is TRBV3-1 and J is TRBJ2-1; 7 bases are shared with TRBD2. Unmatched junction bases numbered 4, after V lost 1 base and J lost 4 bases. The CDR3 has 15 residues. The V gene's germline CDR1 is LGHDT and CDR2 YNNKEL (reference sequence). The CDR3 DNA is TGTGCCAGCAGCCAAGGGTTTAGCGGGTACAATGAGCAGTTCTTC. Translated: CASSQGFSGYNEQFF.

This clonotype has ten or more counts. V is TRBV10-3 and J is TRBJ2-1, with 11 bases that match TRBD2. Germline V gene sequence: CDR1 ENHRY, CDR2 SYGVKD. The CDR3 length is 14 residues. V was pared by 2 bases and J by 10 bases, with 4 bases of the junction left unmatched. The DNA for the CDR3 is TGTGCCATCAGTGAGGGTAGCGGGGGGGACGAGCAGTTCTTC. Encoded protein: CAISEGSGGDEQFF.

This clonotype occurred many times. This chain joins TRBV7-9 and TRBJ2-3, with D unresolved. V gave up 3 bases and J gave up 1 base, with 8 bases separating them. The CDR3 runs 14 residues. The germline gives CDR1 SEHNR, CDR2 FQNEAQ (reference sequence). The CDR3 sequence is CASSLGRGTDTQYF. In DNA, the CDR3 is TGTGCCAGCAGCTTGGGAAGGGGCACAGATACGCAGTATTTT.

This clonotype was recorded many times. This chain's CDR3 is CASSVTEGEAFF. The CDR3 coding sequence is TGTGCCAGCAGCGTAACAGAGGGTGAAGCTTTCTTT. The chain has TRBV11-2 and TRBJ1-1; D unclear. The CDR3 is made up of 12 amino acids. The germline CDR1 and CDR2 sequences are SGHAT and FQNNGV. Trimming shortened V by 5 bases and J by 7 bases, and 11 bases separated the two germline ends.

This chain connects TRBV27 to TRBJ2-3, with TRBD1 as a possible D gene (5 bases). Per germline, CDR1 MNHEY and CDR2 SMNVEV (reference sequence). The CDR3 is 14 residues long. Trimming removed 1 base at V and 2 bases at J, with 7 bases between. Written as DNA, the CDR3 is TGTGCCAGCAGTTTATGGGGCCCCACAGATACGCAGTATTTT. Encoded protein: CASSLWGPTDTQYF.

This clonotype was observed a handful of times. J is TRBJ2-7 and V is TRBV28; D may be TRBD1 or TRBD2 (5 bases each). Germline values: CDR1 MDHEN, CDR2 SYDVKM. The CDR3 has 16 amino acids. V shed 0 bases and J shed 1 base, with 13 bases lying between them. This CDR3 is CASSLWGDGPSYEQYF. The CDR3 region has the DNA TGTGCCAGCAGTTTATGGGGGGACGGTCCTTCCTACGAGCAGTACTTC.

This clonotype was found many times. The rearrangement links TRBV6-5 to TRBJ1-1; D gene unclear. This CDR3 has 13 residues. Trimming pared 3 bases from V and 2 bases from J, leaving 7 bases between. The germline V gene encodes CDR1 MNHEY and CDR2 SVGAGI. The CDR3 protein is CASSYIRNTEAFF. The CDR3 nucleotides read TGTGCCAGCAGTTATATTAGAAACACTGAAGCTTTCTTT.